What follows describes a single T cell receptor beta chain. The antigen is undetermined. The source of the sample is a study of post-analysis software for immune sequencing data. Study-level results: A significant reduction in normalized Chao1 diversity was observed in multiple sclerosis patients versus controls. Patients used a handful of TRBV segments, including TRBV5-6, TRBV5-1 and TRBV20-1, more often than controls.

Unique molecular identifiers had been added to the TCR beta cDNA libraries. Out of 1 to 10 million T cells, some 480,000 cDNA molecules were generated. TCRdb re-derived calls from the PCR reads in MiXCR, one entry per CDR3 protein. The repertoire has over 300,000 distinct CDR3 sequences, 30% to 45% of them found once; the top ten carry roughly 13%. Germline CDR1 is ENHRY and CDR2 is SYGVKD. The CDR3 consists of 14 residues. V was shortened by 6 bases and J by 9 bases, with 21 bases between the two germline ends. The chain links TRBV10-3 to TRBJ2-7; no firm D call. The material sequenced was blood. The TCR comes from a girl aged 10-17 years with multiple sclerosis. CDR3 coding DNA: TGTGCCATCAGGGATGGCACCCATGGCCGAGGGCAGTACTTC. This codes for CAIRDGTHGRGQYF.